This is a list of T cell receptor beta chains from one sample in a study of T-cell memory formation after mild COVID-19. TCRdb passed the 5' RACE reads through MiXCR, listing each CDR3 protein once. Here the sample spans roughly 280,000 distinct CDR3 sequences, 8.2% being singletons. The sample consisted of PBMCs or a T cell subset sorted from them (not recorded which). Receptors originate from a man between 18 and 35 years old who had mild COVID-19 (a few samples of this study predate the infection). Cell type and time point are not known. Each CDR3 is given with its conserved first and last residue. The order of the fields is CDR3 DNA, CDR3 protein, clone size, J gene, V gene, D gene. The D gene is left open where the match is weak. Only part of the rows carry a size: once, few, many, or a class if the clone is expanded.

CDR3nt: TGTGCCAGCAGCCAAGCTCCAGCGGGGGCCCAGTACTTC; CDR3aa: CASSQAPAGAQYF; abundance: few; j_gene: TRBJ2-5; v_gene: TRBV3-1; d_gene: TRBD2
CDR3nt: TGCGCCAGTCAGACTAGCTGCTCCTACGAGCAGTACTTC; CDR3aa: CASQTSCSYEQYF; abundance: NA; j_gene: TRBJ2-7; v_gene: TRBV10-2; d_gene: TRBD2
CDR3nt: TGTGCCAGCTCACCAGGCAGGGATGAGACCCAGTACTTC; CDR3aa: CASSPGRDETQYF; abundance: NA; j_gene: TRBJ2-5; v_gene: TRBV18; d_gene: NA
CDR3nt: TGCAGTGCTAGGGTTGCCCAGCGGGGGGGCCAGTCTGCAGATACGCAGTATTTT; CDR3aa: CSARVAQRGGQSADTQYF; abundance: many; j_gene: TRBJ2-3; v_gene: TRBV20-1; d_gene: TRBD2
CDR3nt: TGTGCCAGTAGTATAGCAGGGACTCAAGCTTTCTTT; CDR3aa: CASSIAGTQAFF; abundance: many; j_gene: TRBJ1-1; v_gene: TRBV19; d_gene: NA
CDR3nt: TGTGCCAGCAGCCACCTAGCGGGGCAAGAGACCCAGTACTTC; CDR3aa: CASSHLAGQETQYF; abundance: NA; j_gene: TRBJ2-5; v_gene: TRBV6-5; d_gene: TRBD2
CDR3nt: TGTGCCAGCAGCGTACGGGGGAGCACAGATACGCAGTATTTT; CDR3aa: CASSVRGSTDTQYF; abundance: NA; j_gene: TRBJ2-3; v_gene: TRBV9; d_gene: NA
CDR3nt: TGCAGTGCTAGAGATTGGGGGGCGAGGGGCTACAATGAGCAGTTCTTC; CDR3aa: CSARDWGARGYNEQFF; abundance: NA; j_gene: TRBJ2-1; v_gene: TRBV20-1; d_gene: NA
CDR3nt: TGTGCCAGCAGGATTGGACAGGGGCATCAGCCCCAGCATTTT; CDR3aa: CASRIGQGHQPQHF; abundance: many; j_gene: TRBJ1-5; v_gene: TRBV2; d_gene: TRBD1
CDR3nt: TGTGCCAGCAAGGGCGCGGGCGATGAGCAGTTCTTC; CDR3aa: CASKGAGDEQFF; abundance: few; j_gene: TRBJ2-1; v_gene: TRBV6-2/TRBV6-3; d_gene: NA
CDR3nt: TGTGCCAGCAGCCCCCAGGGAGCCGCCTACGAGCAGTACTTC; CDR3aa: CASSPQGAAYEQYF; abundance: NA; j_gene: TRBJ2-7; v_gene: TRBV7-9; d_gene: NA
CDR3nt: TGTGCCAGCAGTAGATCCCGCCAGGCCGGGTGGTTGGAGCAGTACTTC; CDR3aa: CASSRSRQAGWLEQYF; abundance: many; j_gene: TRBJ2-7; v_gene: TRBV2; d_gene: NA
CDR3nt: TGCGCCAGCAGCCAAGGCTCAGCGGGGGGTTATGAGCAGTTCTTC; CDR3aa: CASSQGSAGGYEQFF; abundance: NA; j_gene: TRBJ2-1; v_gene: TRBV4-3; d_gene: TRBD2
CDR3nt: TGTGCCAGCAGCTTGAAGGGGGGGGTCTATAATTCACCCCTCCACTTT; CDR3aa: CASSLKGGVYNSPLHF; abundance: NA; j_gene: TRBJ1-6; v_gene: TRBV7-9; d_gene: NA
CDR3nt: TGTGCCAGCAGCCCGGACTATCTTAGCACAGATACGCAGTATTTT; CDR3aa: CASSPDYLSTDTQYF; abundance: many; j_gene: TRBJ2-3; v_gene: TRBV7-2; d_gene: NA
CDR3nt: TGTGCCAGCAGCTTCGGCGGGCCGCTTTCCAATGAGCAGTTCTTC; CDR3aa: CASSFGGPLSNEQFF; abundance: few; j_gene: TRBJ2-1; v_gene: TRBV11-3; d_gene: NA
CDR3nt: TGTGCCAGCAGTTCAACGGGACCCCCGGGCGAGCAGTACTTC; CDR3aa: CASSSTGPPGEQYF; abundance: few; j_gene: TRBJ2-7; v_gene: TRBV27; d_gene: NA
CDR3nt: TGCGCCAGCAGAGAGGGGAACTATGGCTACACCTTC; CDR3aa: CASREGNYGYTF; abundance: few; j_gene: TRBJ1-2; v_gene: TRBV5-1; d_gene: NA
CDR3nt: TGCAGTGCCCCTCCACCAGGGGTCGAGACCCAGTACTTC; CDR3aa: CSAPPPGVETQYF; abundance: few; j_gene: TRBJ2-5; v_gene: TRBV20-1; d_gene: NA
CDR3nt: TGTGCCACCCTGCGGGGGGCAGGAGATACGCAGTATTTT; CDR3aa: CATLRGAGDTQYF; abundance: many; j_gene: TRBJ2-3; v_gene: TRBV7-2; d_gene: TRBD2
CDR3nt: TGCAGCGTCCTCCCTGGTAGCGGGGGGAAGACCCAGTACTTC; CDR3aa: CSVLPGSGGKTQYF; abundance: many; j_gene: TRBJ2-5; v_gene: TRBV29-1; d_gene: TRBD2
CDR3nt: TGCGCCAGCAGCTTGCAGGCTAGCAAGGGTTTAGATACGCAGTATTTT; CDR3aa: CASSLQASKGLDTQYF; abundance: few; j_gene: TRBJ2-3; v_gene: TRBV5-1; d_gene: NA
CDR3nt: TGCAGTGCAGGACAGGGCAATGAGCAGTTCTTC; CDR3aa: CSAGQGNEQFF; abundance: few; j_gene: TRBJ2-1; v_gene: TRBV20-1; d_gene: TRBD1
CDR3nt: TGTGCCAGCAGTTACTCGGGTCATAGCAATCAGCCCCAGCATTTT; CDR3aa: CASSYSGHSNQPQHF; abundance: few; j_gene: TRBJ1-5; v_gene: TRBV6-5; d_gene: NA
CDR3nt: TGTGCCAGCAGTTTTGACAGGTTAGGCACTGAAGCTTTCTTT; CDR3aa: CASSFDRLGTEAFF; abundance: few; j_gene: TRBJ1-1; v_gene: TRBV6-5; d_gene: NA
CDR3nt: TGCGCCAGCAGCTTCTCGGCTTTCCAAGGGGAGCAGTTCTTC; CDR3aa: CASSFSAFQGEQFF; abundance: few; j_gene: TRBJ2-1; v_gene: TRBV5-1; d_gene: NA
CDR3nt: TGCGCCAGCAGCTTCCGGACAGGAGTAGAGACCCAGTACTTC; CDR3aa: CASSFRTGVETQYF; abundance: many; j_gene: TRBJ2-5; v_gene: TRBV5-1; d_gene: TRBD1
CDR3nt: TGCGCCAGCAGCTTGTACAAACACACTGAAGCTTTCTTT; CDR3aa: CASSLYKHTEAFF; abundance: many; j_gene: TRBJ1-1; v_gene: TRBV5-1; d_gene: NA
CDR3nt: TGCGCCAGCAGCTTGGTGGGGTTGGAGCCCCGTAGGGAGTTGCGGGACACTGAAGCTTTCTTT; CDR3aa: CASSLVGLEPRRELRDTEAFF; abundance: many; j_gene: TRBJ1-1; v_gene: TRBV5-1; d_gene: NA
CDR3nt: TGTGCCAGCAGTTACTACCCCGGGACAGGGGATGGCTACACCTTC; CDR3aa: CASSYYPGTGDGYTF; abundance: once; j_gene: TRBJ1-2; v_gene: TRBV6-6; d_gene: TRBD1
CDR3nt: TGTGCCAGCAGTTACAGGACAGCTTCGAACACCGGGGAGCTGTTTTTT; CDR3aa: CASSYRTASNTGELFF; abundance: few; j_gene: TRBJ2-2; v_gene: TRBV6-5; d_gene: NA
CDR3nt: TGTGCCAGCAGCGAAGGCATCGGGGTTACGGATTCACCCCTCCACTTT; CDR3aa: CASSEGIGVTDSPLHF; abundance: NA; j_gene: TRBJ1-6; v_gene: TRBV7-4; d_gene: NA
CDR3nt: TGTGCCAGCAGCTTAAACCCAGGGACGCGGGGGGGCCTGGAGACCCAGTACTTC; CDR3aa: CASSLNPGTRGGLETQYF; abundance: many; j_gene: TRBJ2-5; v_gene: TRBV7-2; d_gene: TRBD2
CDR3nt: TGTGCCAGCAGCTTCTGGGGGACCCAGTACTTC; CDR3aa: CASSFWGTQYF; abundance: few; j_gene: TRBJ2-5; v_gene: TRBV7-2; d_gene: NA
CDR3nt: TGTGCCAGCAGACCGGGCCGCTCTGGAAACACCATATATTTT; CDR3aa: CASRPGRSGNTIYF; abundance: few; j_gene: TRBJ1-3; v_gene: TRBV2; d_gene: NA
CDR3nt: TGTGCCAGCAGCTCACCCACGGGGGCTAGGACTGAAGCTTTCTTT; CDR3aa: CASSSPTGARTEAFF; abundance: many; j_gene: TRBJ1-1; v_gene: TRBV7-9; d_gene: NA
CDR3nt: TGTGCCACCAGTACGCGTGGGGATACGAATGGCTACACCTTC; CDR3aa: CATSTRGDTNGYTF; abundance: few; j_gene: TRBJ1-2; v_gene: TRBV24-1; d_gene: NA
CDR3nt: TGTGCCAGCAGCAAATACGCGGGGGGGGACACTGAAGCTTTCTTT; CDR3aa: CASSKYAGGDTEAFF; abundance: many; j_gene: TRBJ1-1; v_gene: TRBV11-2; d_gene: NA
CDR3nt: TGTGCCAGCAGCCAAGATGGGACAGGGAATTCACCCCTCCACTTT; CDR3aa: CASSQDGTGNSPLHF; abundance: NA; j_gene: TRBJ1-6; v_gene: TRBV4-2; d_gene: TRBD1
CDR3nt: TGTGCCACCAGCAGATTCCGGACTAGCGGGGGGAAAACGGGTACAGATACGCAGTATTTT; CDR3aa: CATSRFRTSGGKTGTDTQYF; abundance: NA; j_gene: TRBJ2-3; v_gene: TRBV15; d_gene: TRBD2
CDR3nt: TGTGCCAGCAGCTCACCCGGGACTAGCTTGGATACGCAGTATTTT; CDR3aa: CASSSPGTSLDTQYF; abundance: many; j_gene: TRBJ2-3; v_gene: TRBV11-2; d_gene: TRBD2
CDR3nt: TGTGCCAGCAGCCCAACAACAAATACGCAGTATTTT; CDR3aa: CASSPTTNTQYF; abundance: few; j_gene: TRBJ2-3; v_gene: TRBV7-2; d_gene: NA
CDR3nt: TGCAGTGCGGGGACGCCCGCAACTAATGAAAAACTGTTTTTT; CDR3aa: CSAGTPATNEKLFF; abundance: many; j_gene: TRBJ1-4; v_gene: TRBV20-1; d_gene: NA
CDR3nt: TGTGCCAGCCTCCCAGGGGGCCTACCCTCTGGGGCCAACGTCCTGACTTTC; CDR3aa: CASLPGGLPSGANVLTF; abundance: few; j_gene: TRBJ2-6; v_gene: TRBV19; d_gene: TRBD1
CDR3nt: TGTGCCAGCAGCCGACAATCCGGGGGTTTCGGCTACACCTTC; CDR3aa: CASSRQSGGFGYTF; abundance: few; j_gene: TRBJ1-2; v_gene: TRBV14; d_gene: NA
CDR3nt: TGTGCCACCAGTGATATAGGACAGGGCACAGATACGCAGTATTTT; CDR3aa: CATSDIGQGTDTQYF; abundance: few; j_gene: TRBJ2-3; v_gene: TRBV24-1; d_gene: TRBD1
CDR3nt: TGTGCCAGCAGCTCCGTGGGTGGGGACACTGAAGCTTTCTTT; CDR3aa: CASSSVGGDTEAFF; abundance: few; j_gene: TRBJ1-1; v_gene: TRBV13; d_gene: NA
CDR3nt: TGCAGTGCTCCTGACAGGGGCAATGAGCAGTTCTTC; CDR3aa: CSAPDRGNEQFF; abundance: few; j_gene: TRBJ2-1; v_gene: TRBV20-1; d_gene: TRBD1